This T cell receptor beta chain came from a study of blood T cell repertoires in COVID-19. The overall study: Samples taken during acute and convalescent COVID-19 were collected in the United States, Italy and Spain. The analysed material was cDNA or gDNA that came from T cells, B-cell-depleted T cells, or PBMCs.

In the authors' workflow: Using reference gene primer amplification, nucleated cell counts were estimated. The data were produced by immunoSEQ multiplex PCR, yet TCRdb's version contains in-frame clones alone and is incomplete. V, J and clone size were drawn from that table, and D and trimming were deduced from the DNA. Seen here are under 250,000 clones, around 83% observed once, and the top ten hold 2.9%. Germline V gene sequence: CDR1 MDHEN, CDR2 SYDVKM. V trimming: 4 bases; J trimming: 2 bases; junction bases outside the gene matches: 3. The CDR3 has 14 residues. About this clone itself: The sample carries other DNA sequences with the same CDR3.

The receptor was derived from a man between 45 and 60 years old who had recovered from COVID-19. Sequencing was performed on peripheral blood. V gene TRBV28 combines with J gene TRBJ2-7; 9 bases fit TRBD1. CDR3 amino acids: CASSSRTGAYEQYF. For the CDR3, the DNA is TGTGCCAGCAGTTCCAGGACAGGGGCCTACGAGCAGTACTTC.